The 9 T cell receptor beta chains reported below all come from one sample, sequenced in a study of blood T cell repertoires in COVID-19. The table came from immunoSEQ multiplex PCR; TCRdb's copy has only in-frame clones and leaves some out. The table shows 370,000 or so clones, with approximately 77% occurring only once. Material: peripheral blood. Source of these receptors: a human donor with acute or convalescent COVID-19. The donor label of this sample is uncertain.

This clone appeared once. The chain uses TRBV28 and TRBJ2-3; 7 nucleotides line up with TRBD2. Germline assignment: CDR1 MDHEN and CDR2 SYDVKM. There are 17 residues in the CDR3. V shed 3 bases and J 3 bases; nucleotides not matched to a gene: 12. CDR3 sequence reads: CASSFLAKGEGTDTQYF. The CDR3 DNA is TGTGCCAGCAGTTTTTTGGCCAAAGGGGAGGGGACAGATACGCAGTATTTT.

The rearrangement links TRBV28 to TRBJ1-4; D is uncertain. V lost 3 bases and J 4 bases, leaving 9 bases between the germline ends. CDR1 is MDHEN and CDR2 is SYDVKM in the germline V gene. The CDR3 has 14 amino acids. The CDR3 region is CASSLVRGNEKLFF. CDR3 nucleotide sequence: TGTGCCAGCAGTTTGGTCCGGGGTAATGAAAAACTGTTTTTT.

CDR3 amino acids: CASSQRPTSGGRDTQYF. The CDR3 DNA follows: TGTGCCAGCAGCCAACGACCGACTAGCGGGGGGAGAGATACGCAGTATTTT. The chain couples TRBV7-2 to TRBJ2-3; 13 bases map to TRBD2. Germline assignment: CDR1 SGHTA and CDR2 FQGNSA. This CDR3 spans 17 amino acids. Trimming cost V 5 bases and J 5 bases; bases outside gene matches: 10.

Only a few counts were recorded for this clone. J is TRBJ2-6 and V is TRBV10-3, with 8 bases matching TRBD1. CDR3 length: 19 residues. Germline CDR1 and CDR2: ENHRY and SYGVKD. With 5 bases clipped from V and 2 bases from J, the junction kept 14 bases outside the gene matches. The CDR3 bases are TGTGCCATCAGTACCCGGGACAGGATAAGGGGAACTGGGGCCAACGTCCTGACTTTC. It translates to CAISTRDRIRGTGANVLTF.

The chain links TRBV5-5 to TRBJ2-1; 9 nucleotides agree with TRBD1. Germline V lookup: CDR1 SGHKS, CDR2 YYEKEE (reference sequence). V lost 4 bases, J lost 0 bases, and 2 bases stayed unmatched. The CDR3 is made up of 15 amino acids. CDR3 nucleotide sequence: TGTGCCAGCAGCGGGACAGGGAGCTCCTACAATGAGCAGTTCTTC. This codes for CASSGTGSSYNEQFF.

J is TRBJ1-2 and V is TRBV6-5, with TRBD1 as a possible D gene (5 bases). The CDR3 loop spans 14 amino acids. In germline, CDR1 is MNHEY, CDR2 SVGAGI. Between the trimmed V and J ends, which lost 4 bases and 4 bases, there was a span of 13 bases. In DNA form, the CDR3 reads TGTGCCAGCAGTTTGGGCGGGACGGGCTATGGCTACACCTTC. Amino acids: CASSLGGTGYGYTF.

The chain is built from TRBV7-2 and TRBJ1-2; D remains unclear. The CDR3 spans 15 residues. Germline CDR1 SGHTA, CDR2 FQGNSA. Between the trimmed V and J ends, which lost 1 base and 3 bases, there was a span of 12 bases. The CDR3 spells CASSLVGGLDYGYTF. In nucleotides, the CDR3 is TGTGCCAGCAGCTTAGTTGGTGGGCTGGACTATGGCTACACCTTC.

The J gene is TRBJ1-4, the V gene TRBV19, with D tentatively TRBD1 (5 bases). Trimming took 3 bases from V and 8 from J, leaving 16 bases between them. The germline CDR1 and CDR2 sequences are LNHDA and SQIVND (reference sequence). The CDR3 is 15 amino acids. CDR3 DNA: TGTGCCAGTAGTATTACTGTTGGGGCGCGAGAAAAACTGTTTTTT. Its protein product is CASSITVGAREKLFF.

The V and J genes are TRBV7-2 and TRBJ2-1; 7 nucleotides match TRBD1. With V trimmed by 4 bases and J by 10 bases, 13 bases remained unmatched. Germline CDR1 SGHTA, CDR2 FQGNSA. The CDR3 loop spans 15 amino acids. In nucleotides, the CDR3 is TGTGCCAGCAGCTCCCGACAGGGCTTTGGATGGGAGCAGTTCTTC. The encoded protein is CASSSRQGFGWEQFF.